A single sample is the source of the 8 T cell receptor beta chains below, sequenced in a study of T cell clones after liver transplantation. Using immunoSEQ multiplex PCR, the repertoire was profiled, and TCRdb retains in-frame clones only, with some absent. The sample comprises 70,000 to 80,000 clones, 90% of which are singletons, and roughly 2.5% rests with the top ten. The sequencing here drew on CD4+ T cells from blood, taken before liver transplant. These receptors were taken from a human donor who received a liver transplant.

The gene calls are TRBV5-6 and TRBJ1-1; D remains ambiguous. The germline V and J ends were trimmed by 2 bases and 1 base, with 12 bases remaining between them. The CDR3 has 15 amino acids. Germline V CDR1 and CDR2: SGHDT, YYEEEE. CDR3: CASSFDPLTNTEAFF. In DNA, the CDR3 is TGTGCCAGCAGCTTCGATCCGCTAACGAACACTGAAGCTTTCTTT.

This sequence joins TRBV5-6 and TRBJ2-7; possibly TRBD2 for D (5 bases). The V and J ends lost 2 bases and 3 bases respectively, with 12 bases between them. The CDR3 sequence is 14 residues long. Germline CDR1 is SGHDT and CDR2 is YYEEEE. CDR3 protein: CASSFGGGYYEQYF. CDR3 in DNA: TGTGCCAGCAGCTTTGGCGGCGGGTACTACGAGCAGTACTTC.

The chain joins TRBV6-6 to TRBJ2-7; D is unclear. This CDR3 spans 15 amino acids. Germline V CDR1 and CDR2: MNHNY, SVGAGI (reference sequence). V shed 6 bases and J shed 5 bases, with 20 bases lying between them. In nucleotides, the CDR3 is TGTGCCAGCAGCCTCCCGGGCGACGGTACCAACGAGCAGTACTTC. This codes for CASSLPGDGTNEQYF.

The J gene is TRBJ1-5, the V gene TRBV2; 10 bases map to TRBD1. CDR3 length: 12 amino acids. Trimming cost V 8 bases and J 5 bases; bases outside gene matches: 0. Germline-derived CDR1 and CDR2 are SNHLY and FYNNEI. The CDR3 is CASGTGDQPQHF. The CDR3 DNA reads TGTGCCAGCGGGACAGGGGATCAGCCCCAGCATTTT.

The chain links TRBV11-3 to TRBJ1-1; possible D gene TRBD1, 5 bases. The CDR3 has 15 residues. V was clipped by 4 bases and J by 5 bases, with 17 bases between them. Germline CDR1 SGHNT, CDR2 YENEEA. This chain's CDR3 is CASSSIRGERTEAFF. The CDR3 nucleotides read TGTGCCAGCAGCTCCATACGGGGGGAGCGGACTGAAGCTTTCTTT. Using reference TRBV11-3 and TRBJ1-1 for the parts outside the CDR3, the full variable domain is EAGVVQSPRYKIIEKKQPVAFWCNPISGHNTLYWYLQNLGQGPELLIRYENEEAVDDSQLPKDRFSAERLKGVDSTLKIQPAELGDSAVYLCASSSIRGERTEAFFGQGTRLTVV.

The J gene is TRBJ2-5, the V gene TRBV15, with 8 bases matching TRBD1. The germline V gene encodes CDR1 LNHNV and CDR2 YYDKDF (reference sequence). This CDR3 is built from 16 residues. V dropped 0 bases and J dropped 4; count of bases not matched to a gene: 7. The CDR3: CATSRDYQGAGETQYF. DNA of the CDR3: TGTGCCACCAGCAGAGATTACCAGGGGGCAGGAGAGACCCAGTACTTC.

V and J are TRBV5-5 and TRBJ2-7; TRBD2 matches 14 bases. CDR1 and CDR2 (germline): SGHKS, YYEKEE (reference sequence). The CDR3 is 19 residues long. The V gene end was trimmed by 4 bases and the J gene end by 4 bases; junction bases not matched to a gene: 16. The CDR3 region is CASSPPPTSGRALAYEQYF. The DNA for the CDR3 is TGTGCCAGCAGCCCCCCCCCGACTAGCGGGAGGGCCTTGGCGTACGAGCAGTACTTC.

This rearrangement joins TRBV7-9 to TRBJ2-4, with 8 bases matching TRBD1. Per the germline V gene, CDR1 is SEHNR and CDR2 is FQNEAQ (reference sequence). The CDR3 spans 14 residues. The trim removed 2 bases at V and 6 bases at J, leaving 3 bases unmatched. This CDR3 is CASSLLQGGNIQYF. In nucleotides, the CDR3 is TGTGCCAGCAGCTTACTACAGGGGGGAAACATTCAGTACTTC.